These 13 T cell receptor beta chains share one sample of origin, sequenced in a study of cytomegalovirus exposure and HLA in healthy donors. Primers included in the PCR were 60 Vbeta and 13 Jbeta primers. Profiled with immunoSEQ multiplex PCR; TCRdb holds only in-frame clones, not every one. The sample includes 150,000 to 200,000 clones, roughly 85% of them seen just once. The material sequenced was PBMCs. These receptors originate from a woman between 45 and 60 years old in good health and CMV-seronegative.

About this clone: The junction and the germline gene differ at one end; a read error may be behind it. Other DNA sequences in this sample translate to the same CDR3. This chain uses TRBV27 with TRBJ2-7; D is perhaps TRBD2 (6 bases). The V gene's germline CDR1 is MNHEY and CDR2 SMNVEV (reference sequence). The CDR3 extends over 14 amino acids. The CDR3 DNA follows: TGCGCCAGCAGTTTGCGCGGGAATAGCAACGAGCAGTACTTC. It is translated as CASSLRGNSNEQYF.

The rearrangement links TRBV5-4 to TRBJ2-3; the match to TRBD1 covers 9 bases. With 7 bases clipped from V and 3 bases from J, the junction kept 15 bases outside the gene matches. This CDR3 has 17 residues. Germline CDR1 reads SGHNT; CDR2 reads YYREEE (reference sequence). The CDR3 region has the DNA TGTGCCAGCGGACCTGTTAACAGGGGGCTCTCAACAGATACGCAGTATTTT. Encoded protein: CASGPVNRGLSTDTQYF.

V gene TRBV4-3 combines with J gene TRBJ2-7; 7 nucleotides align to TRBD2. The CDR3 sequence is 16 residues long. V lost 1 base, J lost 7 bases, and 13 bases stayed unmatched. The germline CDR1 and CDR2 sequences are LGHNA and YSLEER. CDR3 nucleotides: TGCGCCAGCAGCCAAGGGGCCCTCGAGGATAGCGGGGAGCAGTACTTC. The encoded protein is CASSQGALEDSGEQYF.

The CDR3 DNA reads TGTGCCAGCACCACCTGGAGGGTTCCGGAGACCCAGTACTTC. It codes for CASTTWRVPETQYF. The V and J genes are TRBV11-2 and TRBJ2-5, with D perhaps matching TRBD2 (6 bases). V dropped 7 bases and J dropped 5 bases, with 17 bases sitting between them. CDR1 is SGHAT and CDR2 is FQNNGV in the germline V gene. CDR3 length equals 14 residues.

As DNA, the CDR3 is TGTGCCAGCAGCTTAACGGACATTGGAGAAAAACTGTTTTTT. It specifies CASSLTDIGEKLFF. V is TRBV7-9 and J is TRBJ1-4, with a tentative D call TRBD1 (5 bases). This CDR3 contains 14 residues. Trimming pared 2 bases from V and 8 bases from J, leaving 12 bases between. Germline-derived CDR1 and CDR2 are SEHNR and FQNEAQ (reference sequence).

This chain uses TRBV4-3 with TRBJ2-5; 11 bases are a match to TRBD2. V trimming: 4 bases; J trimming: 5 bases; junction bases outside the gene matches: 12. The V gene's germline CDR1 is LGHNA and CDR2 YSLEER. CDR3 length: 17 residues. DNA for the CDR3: TGCGCCAGCAGCCCCGGGACTAGCGGTCTGATGGTGGAGACCCAGTACTTC. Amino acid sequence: CASSPGTSGLMVETQYF.

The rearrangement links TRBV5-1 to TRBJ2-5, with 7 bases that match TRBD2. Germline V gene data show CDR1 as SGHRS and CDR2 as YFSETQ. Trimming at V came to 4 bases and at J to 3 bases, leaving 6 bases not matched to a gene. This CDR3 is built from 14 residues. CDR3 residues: CASSTGRGEETQYF. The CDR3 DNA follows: TGCGCCAGCAGCACCGGACGGGGGGAAGAGACCCAGTACTTC. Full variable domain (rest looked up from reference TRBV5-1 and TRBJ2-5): KAGVTQTPRYLIKTRGQQVTLSCSPISGHRSVSWYQQTPGQGLQFLFEYFSETQRNKGNFPGRFSGRQFSNSRSEMNVSTLELGDSALYLCASSTGRGEETQYFGPGTRLLVL.

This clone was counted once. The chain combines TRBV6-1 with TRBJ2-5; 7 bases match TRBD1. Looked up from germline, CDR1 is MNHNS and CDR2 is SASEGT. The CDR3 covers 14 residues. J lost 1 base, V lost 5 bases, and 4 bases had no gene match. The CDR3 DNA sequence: TGTGCCAGCAGTCACAGGGGCGGCCAAGAGACCCAGTACTTC. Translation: CASSHRGGQETQYF.

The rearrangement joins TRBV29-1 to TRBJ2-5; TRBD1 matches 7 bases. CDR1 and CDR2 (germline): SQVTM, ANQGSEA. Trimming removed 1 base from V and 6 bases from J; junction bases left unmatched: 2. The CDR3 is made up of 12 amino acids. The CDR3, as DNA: TGCAGCGTTGAAGGACAGGGAAAGACCCAGTACTTC. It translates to CSVEGQGKTQYF.

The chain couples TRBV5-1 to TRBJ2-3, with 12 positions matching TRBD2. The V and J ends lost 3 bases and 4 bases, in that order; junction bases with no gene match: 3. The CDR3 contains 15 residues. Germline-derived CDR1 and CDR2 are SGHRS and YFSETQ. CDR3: CASSSRLAGADTQYF. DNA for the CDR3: TGCGCCAGCAGCTCTAGACTAGCGGGAGCAGATACGCAGTATTTT.

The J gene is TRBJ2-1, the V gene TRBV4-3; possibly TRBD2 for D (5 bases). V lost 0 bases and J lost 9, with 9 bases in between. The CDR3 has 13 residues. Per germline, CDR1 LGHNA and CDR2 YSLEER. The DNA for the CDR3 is TGCGCCAGCAGCCAAGATCGCGCGGGTGAGCAGTTCTTC. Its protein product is CASSQDRAGEQFF.

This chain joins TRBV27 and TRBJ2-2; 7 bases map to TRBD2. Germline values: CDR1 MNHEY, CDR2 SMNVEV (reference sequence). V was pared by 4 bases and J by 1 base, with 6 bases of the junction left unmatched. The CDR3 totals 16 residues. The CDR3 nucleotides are TGTGCCAGCAGTTCCGGGAGGCCGAGGAACACCGGGGAGCTGTTTTTT. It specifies CASSSGRPRNTGELFF.

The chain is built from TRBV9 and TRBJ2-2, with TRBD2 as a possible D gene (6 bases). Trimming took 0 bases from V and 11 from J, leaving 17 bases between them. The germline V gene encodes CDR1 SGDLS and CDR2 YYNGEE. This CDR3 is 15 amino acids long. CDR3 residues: CASSVDVREVHELFF. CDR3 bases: TGTGCCAGCAGCGTAGATGTCAGGGAGGTTCATGAGCTGTTTTTT.